This is a list of T cell receptor beta chains from one sample in a study of shared clonotypes between healthy human individuals. Assay: immunoSEQ multiplex PCR; the TCRdb copy retains only in-frame clones and omits some. Of under 1 million clones in the sample, about 96% are singletons; the top ten hold roughly 0.23%. Sequenced input: naive CD8+ T cells sorted from blood. All receptors derive from a man aged 25 to 45 in good health. CDR3s include the opening cysteine and the closing phenylalanine or tryptophan. D genes are given only for firm matches. Clone size is stated in some rows and not others, as once, few, many or a class when expanded.

TRBD1 | TRBJ2-1 | TRBV7-3 | . | CASSLESRGSGNEQFF | TGTGCCAGCAGCTTAGAGAGCAGGGGGAGTGGAAATGAGCAGTTCTTC
. | TRBJ2-7 | TRBV6-5 | once | CASSYSRYPSYEQYF | TGTGCCAGCAGTTACTCTCGGTACCCCTCCTACGAGCAGTACTTC
. | TRBJ2-7 | TRBV7-9 | . | CASSANSGDEQYF | TGTGCCAGCAGCGCCAACTCGGGGGACGAGCAGTACTTC
TRBD1 | TRBJ1-2 | TRBV6-1 | . | CASSEALRTGGYDYGYTF | TGTGCCAGCAGTGAAGCCCTTCGGACAGGAGGCTATGACTATGGCTACACCTTC
TRBD2 | TRBJ2-1 | TRBV9 | . | CASSSLRGGSYNEQFF | TGTGCCAGCAGCAGCCTTCGGGGGGGAAGCTACAATGAGCAGTTCTTC
. | TRBJ1-1 | TRBV5-5 | . | CASSLGASAYAFF | TGTGCCAGCAGCTTGGGCGCATCCGCTTATGCTTTCTTT
. | TRBJ2-1 | TRBV7-9 | . | CASLLGGDNEQFF | TGTGCCAGCCTACTGGGTGGGGATAATGAGCAGTTCTTC
. | TRBJ1-5 | TRBV21-1 | . | CASIIRDREKFPDQPQHF | TGTGCCAGCATCATTAGGGACAGGGAAAAGTTTCCCGATCAGCCCCAGCATTTT
. | TRBJ1-1 | TRBV29-1 | once | CSVESPGLYTEAFF | TGCAGCGTTGAAAGTCCGGGGCTTTACACTGAAGCTTTCTTT
TRBD2 | TRBJ2-7 | TRBV28 | once | CASRASGRPRVPQYF | TGTGCCAGCAGGGCTAGCGGGAGGCCCAGGGTCCCGCAGTACTTC
TRBD2 | TRBJ2-7 | TRBV5-6 | . | CASSSIGTSVTYEQYF | TGTGCCAGCAGCTCTATCGGGACTAGCGTAACCTACGAGCAGTACTTC
. | TRBJ2-3 | TRBV5-1 | . | CASSPPLTDTQYF | TGCGCCAGCAGCCCCCCGCTTACAGATACGCAGTATTTT
TRBD2 | TRBJ2-7 | TRBV7-8 | . | CATGGSLSYEQYF | TGTGCCACCGGCGGGAGTCTTTCCTACGAGCAGTACTTC
TRBD2 | TRBJ2-3 | TRBV10-1 | . | CASSDPEEASGGTDTQYF | TGCGCCAGCAGTGACCCCGAAGAGGCTAGCGGTGGCACAGATACGCAGTATTTT
TRBD2 | TRBJ2-7 | TRBV18 | . | CASSPFGSGGTYEQYF | TGTGCCAGCTCACCATTCGGGAGCGGGGGAACCTACGAGCAGTACTTC
TRBD2 | TRBJ2-2 | TRBV28 | . | CASSLSGRAAGELFF | TGTGCCAGCAGTTTAAGCGGGAGGGCCGCCGGGGAGCTGTTTTTT
TRBD1 | TRBJ1-1 | TRBV5-1 | . | CASSLGQGVTEAFF | TGCGCCAGCAGCTTGGGACAGGGGGTAACTGAAGCTTTCTTT
. | TRBJ2-7 | TRBV6-1 | . | CASSDNMEQYF | TGTGCCAGCAGTGACAACATGGAGCAGTACTTC
. | TRBJ2-7 | TRBV6-5 | . | CASSYSLAYEQYF | TGTGCCAGCAGTTACTCGCTAGCCTACGAGCAGTACTTC
. | TRBJ2-2 | TRBV7-9 | . | CASRKGSGELFF | TGTGCCAGCAGGAAGGGGTCCGGGGAGCTGTTTTTT
. | TRBJ2-5 | TRBV7-2 | few | CASSLVDRQETQYF | TGTGCCAGCAGCTTAGTAGACAGACAAGAGACCCAGTACTTC
. | TRBJ2-5 | TRBV7-3 | . | CASSYEVGETQYF | TGTGCCAGCAGCTATGAGGTCGGGGAGACCCAGTACTTC
. | TRBJ1-5 | TRBV7-2 | . | CASSPLEGSNQPQHF | TGTGCCAGCAGCCCTTTGGAGGGAAGCAATCAGCCCCAGCATTTT
TRBD2 | TRBJ2-1 | TRBV29-1 | . | CSVELFSSGKLNEQFF | TGCAGCGTTGAACTATTTTCTAGCGGGAAACTCAATGAGCAGTTCTTC
. | TRBJ1-1 | TRBV9 | . | CASSLPGTPVTEAFF | TGTGCCAGCAGCCTTCCCGGGACCCCGGTCACTGAAGCTTTCTTT